This T cell receptor beta chain is drawn from a study of T cells in women clearing cervical HPV infection. Study details: Controls' single incident HPV16 infection cleared within 12 months without precancer. Case blood was drawn when the lesion was first found; control blood after infection became undetectable. Study observations and caveats: A classifier using richness and V gene abundances reached an AUC of under 0.9.

Concerning this clone: Its target is not known. The CDR3 extends 3 residues past the end of the read, so its final part is completed from the germline J gene.

Repertoires were generated with immunoSEQ multiplex PCR, while TCRdb's copy carries only in-frame clones and drops some. In all, the sample yields tens of thousands of clones. Trimming cost V 4 bases and J 6 bases, with 5 bases left between them. The V gene's germline CDR1 is ENHRY and CDR2 SYGVKD. This CDR3 spans 11 amino acids. The chain employs TRBV10-3 and TRBJ2-3; D is undetermined. The sample taken for sequencing was blood buffy coat. The clonotype originates from a woman between 18 and 70 years old with a cervical HPV16 infection that either progressed to CIN3+ or cleared (not recorded which). The sequenced part of the CDR3 DNA is TGTGCCATCAGTGGAAGGGATACG. This encodes CAISGRDT. The complete CDR3 reads CAISGRDTQYF.